This note documents a single TCR beta chain sequence. Its antigen is not identified. These data come from a study of T cell responses to AZD1222 COVID-19 vaccine. Broader study findings: Dominant at 160-218 and 743-854, vaccine-associated CD4 TCRs also spanned spike. Only six or seven AZD1222 recipients were seropositive at baseline.

The CDR3 loop spans 17 amino acids. Per germline, CDR1 SGHRS and CDR2 YFSETQ. V lost 0 bases and J lost 1, with 16 bases in between. The repertoire was sequenced with immunoSEQ multiplex PCR; TCRdb's copy has only in-frame clones and lacks some. The data hold more than 70,000 clones, with over 75% observed a single time. The TCR sequence derives from an adult in good health. The sample consisted of peripheral blood, taken on day 0 of AZD1222 vaccination. The chain employs TRBV5-1 and TRBJ1-1, with a weak D call TRBD1 (5 bases). The CDR3 DNA sequence: TGCGCCAGCAGCTTGGATGGGACGGTGATTTCGAACACTGAAGCTTTCTTT. Amino acids: CASSLDGTVISNTEAFF. The variable domain in full, with the rest retrieved from reference TRBV5-1 and TRBJ1-1, is KAGVTQTPRYLIKTRGQQVTLSCSPISGHRSVSWYQQTPGQGLQFLFEYFSETQRNKGNFPGRFSGRQFSNSRSEMNVSTLELGDSALYLCASSLDGTVISNTEAFFGQGTRLTVV.